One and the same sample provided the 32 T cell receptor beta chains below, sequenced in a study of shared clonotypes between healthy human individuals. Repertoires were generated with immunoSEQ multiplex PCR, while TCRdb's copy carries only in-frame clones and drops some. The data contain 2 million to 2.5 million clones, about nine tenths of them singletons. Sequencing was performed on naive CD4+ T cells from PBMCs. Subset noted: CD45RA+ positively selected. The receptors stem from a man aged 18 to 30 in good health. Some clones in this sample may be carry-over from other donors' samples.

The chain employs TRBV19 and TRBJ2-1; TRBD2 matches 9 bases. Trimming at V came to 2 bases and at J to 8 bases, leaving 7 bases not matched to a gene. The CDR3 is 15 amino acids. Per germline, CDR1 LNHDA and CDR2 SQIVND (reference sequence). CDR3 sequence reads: CASSIISGSSYEQFF. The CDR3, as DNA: TGTGCCAGTAGTATAATTAGCGGGAGTAGCTATGAGCAGTTCTTC.

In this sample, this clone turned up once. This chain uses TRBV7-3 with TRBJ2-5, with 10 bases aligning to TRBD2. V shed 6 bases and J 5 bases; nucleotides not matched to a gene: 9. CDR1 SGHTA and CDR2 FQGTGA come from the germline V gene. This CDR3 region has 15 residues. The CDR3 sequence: CASRGSGRAQETQYF. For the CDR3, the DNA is TGTGCCAGCAGGGGAAGCGGGAGGGCGCAGGAGACCCAGTACTTC.

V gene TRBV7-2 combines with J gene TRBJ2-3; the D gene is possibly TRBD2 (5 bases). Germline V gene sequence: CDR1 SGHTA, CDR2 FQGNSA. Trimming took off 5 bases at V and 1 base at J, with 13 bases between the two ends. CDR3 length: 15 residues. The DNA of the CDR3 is TGTGCCAGCAGCCCTAAGCGGTTAGGCACAGATACGCAGTATTTT. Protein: CASSPKRLGTDTQYF.

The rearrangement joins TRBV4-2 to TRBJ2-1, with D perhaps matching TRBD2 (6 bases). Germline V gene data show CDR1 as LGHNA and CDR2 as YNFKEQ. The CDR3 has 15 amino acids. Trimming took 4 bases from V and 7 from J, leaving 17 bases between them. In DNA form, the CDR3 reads TGTGCCAGCAGCCCCTCGGGCGGGAAGGATAATGAGCAGTTCTTC. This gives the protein CASSPSGGKDNEQFF.

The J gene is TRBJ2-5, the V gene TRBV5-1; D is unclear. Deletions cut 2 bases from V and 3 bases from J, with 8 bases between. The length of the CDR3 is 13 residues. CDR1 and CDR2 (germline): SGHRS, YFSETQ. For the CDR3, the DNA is TGCGCCAGCAGCTTCTTATCCGAAGAGACCCAGTACTTC. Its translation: CASSFLSEETQYF.

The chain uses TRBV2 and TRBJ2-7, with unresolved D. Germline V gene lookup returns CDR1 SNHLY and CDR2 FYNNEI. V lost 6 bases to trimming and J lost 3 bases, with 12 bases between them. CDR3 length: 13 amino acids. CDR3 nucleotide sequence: TGTGCCAGCAGCCAAGGAACAGACTACGAGCAGTACTTC. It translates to CASSQGTDYEQYF.

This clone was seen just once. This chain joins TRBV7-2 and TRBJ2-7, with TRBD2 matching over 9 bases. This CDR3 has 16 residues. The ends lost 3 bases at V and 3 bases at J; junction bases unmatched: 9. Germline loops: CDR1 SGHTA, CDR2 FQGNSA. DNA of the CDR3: TGTGCCAGCAGCTTCTCGACTAGCGGAGAGGACTACGAGCAGTACTTC. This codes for CASSFSTSGEDYEQYF.

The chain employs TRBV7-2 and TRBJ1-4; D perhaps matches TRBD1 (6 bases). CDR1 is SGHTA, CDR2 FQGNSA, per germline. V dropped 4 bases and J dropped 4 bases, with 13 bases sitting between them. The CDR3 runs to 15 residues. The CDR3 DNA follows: TGTGCCAGCAGCTCATCAGGGGCCAATAATGAAAAACTGTTTTTT. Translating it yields CASSSSGANNEKLFF.

CDR3 residues: CSITRTGELFF. DNA of the CDR3: TGCAGTATTACTCGAACCGGGGAGCTGTTTTTT. This chain connects TRBV20-1 to TRBJ2-2; D remains unclear. The CDR3 loop spans 11 amino acids. Germline V CDR1 and CDR2: DFQATT, SNEGSKA (reference sequence). Trimming took off 8 bases at V and 5 bases at J, with 9 bases between the two ends.

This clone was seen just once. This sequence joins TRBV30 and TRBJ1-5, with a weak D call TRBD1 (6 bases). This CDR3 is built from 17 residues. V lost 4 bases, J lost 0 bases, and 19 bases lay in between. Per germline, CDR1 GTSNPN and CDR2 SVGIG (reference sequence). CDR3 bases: TGTGCCTGGACCCCCCAAGGGACATTTCTTAGCAATCAGCCCCAGCATTTT. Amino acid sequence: CAWTPQGTFLSNQPQHF.

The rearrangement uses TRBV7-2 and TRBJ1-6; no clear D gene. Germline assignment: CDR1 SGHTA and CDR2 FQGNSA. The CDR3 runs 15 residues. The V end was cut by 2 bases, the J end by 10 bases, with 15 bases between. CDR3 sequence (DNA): TGTGCCAGCAGCTTAAAGGGTCCGCTTGGGTCACCCCTCCACTTT. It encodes CASSLKGPLGSPLHF.

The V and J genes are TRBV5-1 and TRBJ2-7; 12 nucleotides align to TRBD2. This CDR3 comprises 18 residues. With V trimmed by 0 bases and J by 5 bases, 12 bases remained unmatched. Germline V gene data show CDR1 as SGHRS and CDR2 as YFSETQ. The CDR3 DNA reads TGCGCCAGCAGCTTGGCAGGACTAGCGGGACGCGGACAAGACGAGCAGTACTTC. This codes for CASSLAGLAGRGQDEQYF.

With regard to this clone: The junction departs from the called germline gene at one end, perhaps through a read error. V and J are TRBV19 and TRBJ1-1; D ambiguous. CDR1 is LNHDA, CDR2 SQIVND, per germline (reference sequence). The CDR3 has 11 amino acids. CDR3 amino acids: CASRTKAEAFF. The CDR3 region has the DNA TGTGCCAGTCGGACGAAGGCTGAAGCTTTCTTC.

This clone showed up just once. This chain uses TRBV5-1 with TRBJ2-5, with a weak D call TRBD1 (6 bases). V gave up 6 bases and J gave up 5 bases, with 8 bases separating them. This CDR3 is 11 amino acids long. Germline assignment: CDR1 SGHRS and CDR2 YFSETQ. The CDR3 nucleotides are TGCGCCAGCATTCAGGGGGAGACCCAGTACTTC. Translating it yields CASIQGETQYF.

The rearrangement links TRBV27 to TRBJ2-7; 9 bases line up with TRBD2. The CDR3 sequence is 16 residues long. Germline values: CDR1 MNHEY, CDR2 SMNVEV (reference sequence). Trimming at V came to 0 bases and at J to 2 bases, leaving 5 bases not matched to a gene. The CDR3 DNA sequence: TGTGCCAGCAGTTTATCGGCTAGCGGGGTGGCCTACGAGCAGTACTTC. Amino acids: CASSLSASGVAYEQYF.

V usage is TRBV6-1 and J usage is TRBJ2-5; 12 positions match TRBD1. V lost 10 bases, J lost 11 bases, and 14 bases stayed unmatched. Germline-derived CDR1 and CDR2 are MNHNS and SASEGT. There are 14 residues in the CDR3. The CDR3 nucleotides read TGTGCCACAGATCTGGGACAGGGGGCGTTGGGGCAGTACTTC. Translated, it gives CATDLGQGALGQYF.

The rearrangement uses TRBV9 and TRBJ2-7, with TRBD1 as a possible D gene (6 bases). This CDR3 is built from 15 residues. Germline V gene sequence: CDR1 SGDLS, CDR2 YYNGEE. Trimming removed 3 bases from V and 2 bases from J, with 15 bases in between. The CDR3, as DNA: TGTGCCAGCAGCGCTGGAGGACAGTACCCCTACGAGCAGTACTTC. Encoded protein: CASSAGGQYPYEQYF.

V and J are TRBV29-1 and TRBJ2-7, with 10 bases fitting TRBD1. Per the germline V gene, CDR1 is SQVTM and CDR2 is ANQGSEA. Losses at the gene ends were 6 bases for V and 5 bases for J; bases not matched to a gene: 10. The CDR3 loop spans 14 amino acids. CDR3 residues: CSVAPGQGWHEQYF. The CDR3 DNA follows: TGCAGCGTAGCACCGGGACAGGGGTGGCACGAGCAGTACTTC.

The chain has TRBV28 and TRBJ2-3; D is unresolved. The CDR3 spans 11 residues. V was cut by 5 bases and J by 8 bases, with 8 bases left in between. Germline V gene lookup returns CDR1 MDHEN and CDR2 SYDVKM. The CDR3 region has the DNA TGTGCCAGCAGTACATCTGCTACGCAGTATTTT. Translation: CASSTSATQYF. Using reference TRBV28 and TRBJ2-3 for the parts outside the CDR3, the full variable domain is DVKVTQSSRYLVKRTGEKVFLECVQDMDHENMFWYRQDPGLGLRLIYFSYDVKMKEKGDIPEGYSVSREKKERFSLILESASTNQTSMYLCASSTSATQYFGPGTRLTVL.

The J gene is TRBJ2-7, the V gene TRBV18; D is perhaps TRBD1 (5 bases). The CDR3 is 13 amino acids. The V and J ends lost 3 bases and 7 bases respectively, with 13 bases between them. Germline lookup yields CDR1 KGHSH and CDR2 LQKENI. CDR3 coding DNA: TGTGCCAGCTCACCGGGGCGAGAGTGGGAGCAGTACTTC. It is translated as CASSPGREWEQYF.

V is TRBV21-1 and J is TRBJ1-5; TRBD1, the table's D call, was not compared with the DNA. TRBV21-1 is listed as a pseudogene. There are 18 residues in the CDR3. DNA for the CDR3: TGTGCCAGCAGCAAAGTTGGTTCAGGGCACTTTAGCAATCAGCCCCAGCATTTT. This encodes CASSKVGSGHFSNQPQHF.

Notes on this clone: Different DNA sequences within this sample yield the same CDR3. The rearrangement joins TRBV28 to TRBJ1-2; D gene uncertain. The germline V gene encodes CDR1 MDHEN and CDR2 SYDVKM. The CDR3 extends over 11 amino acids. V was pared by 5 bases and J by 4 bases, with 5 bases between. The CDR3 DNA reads TGTGCCAGCAGTCCCCTCTATGGCTACACCTTC. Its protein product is CASSPLYGYTF.

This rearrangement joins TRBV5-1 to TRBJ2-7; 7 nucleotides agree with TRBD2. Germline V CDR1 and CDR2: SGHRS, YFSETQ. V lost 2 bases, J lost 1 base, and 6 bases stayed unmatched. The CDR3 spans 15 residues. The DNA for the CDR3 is TGCGCCAGCAGCTTATACCGGGAGGTGTCCTACGAGCAGTACTTC. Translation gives CASSLYREVSYEQYF.

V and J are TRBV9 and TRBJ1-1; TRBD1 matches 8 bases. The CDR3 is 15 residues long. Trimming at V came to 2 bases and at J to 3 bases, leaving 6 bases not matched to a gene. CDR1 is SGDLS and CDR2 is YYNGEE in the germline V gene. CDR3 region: CASSVQSGGHTEAFF. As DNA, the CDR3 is TGTGCCAGCAGCGTCCAATCAGGGGGCCACACTGAAGCTTTCTTT. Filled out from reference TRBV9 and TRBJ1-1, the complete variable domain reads DSGVTQTPKHLITATGQRVTLRCSPRSGDLSVYWYQQSLDQGLQFLIQYYNGEERAKGNILERFSAQQFPDLHSELNLSSLELGDSALYFCASSVQSGGHTEAFFGQGTRLTVV.

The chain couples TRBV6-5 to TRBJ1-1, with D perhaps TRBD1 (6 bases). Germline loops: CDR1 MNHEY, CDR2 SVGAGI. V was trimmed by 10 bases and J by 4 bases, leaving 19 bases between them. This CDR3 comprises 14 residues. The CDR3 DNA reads TGTGCCACCCACCTTCGGGGGCTGAGCACTGAAGCTTTCTTT. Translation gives CATHLRGLSTEAFF.

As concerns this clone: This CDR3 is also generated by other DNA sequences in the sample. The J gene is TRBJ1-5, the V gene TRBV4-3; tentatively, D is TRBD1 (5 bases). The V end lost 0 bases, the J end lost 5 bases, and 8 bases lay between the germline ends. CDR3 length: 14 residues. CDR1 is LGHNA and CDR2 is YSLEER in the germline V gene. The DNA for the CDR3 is TGCGCCAGCAGCCAAGATCTGGGGGATCAGCCCCAGCATTTT. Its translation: CASSQDLGDQPQHF.

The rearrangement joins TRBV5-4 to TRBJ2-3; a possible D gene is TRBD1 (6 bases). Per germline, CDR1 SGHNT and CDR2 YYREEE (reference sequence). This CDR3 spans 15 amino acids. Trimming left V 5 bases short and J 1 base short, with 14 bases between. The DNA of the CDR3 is TGTGCCAGCAGGCCGGGTACAGGGCGCACAGATACGCAGTATTTT. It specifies CASRPGTGRTDTQYF.

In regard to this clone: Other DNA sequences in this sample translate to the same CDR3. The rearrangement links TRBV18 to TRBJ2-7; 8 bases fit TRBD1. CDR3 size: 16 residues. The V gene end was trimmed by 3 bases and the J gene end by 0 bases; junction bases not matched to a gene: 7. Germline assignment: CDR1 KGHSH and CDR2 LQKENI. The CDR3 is CASSPMGTGYSYEQYF. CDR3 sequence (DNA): TGTGCCAGCTCACCGATGGGGACAGGATACTCCTACGAGCAGTACTTC.

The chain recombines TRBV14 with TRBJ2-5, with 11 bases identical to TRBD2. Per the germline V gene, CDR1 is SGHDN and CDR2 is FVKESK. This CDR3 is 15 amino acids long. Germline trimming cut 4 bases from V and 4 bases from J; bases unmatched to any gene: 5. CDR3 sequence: CASSPGLAEVETQYF. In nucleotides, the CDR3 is TGTGCCAGCAGCCCGGGACTAGCGGAGGTAGAGACCCAGTACTTC.

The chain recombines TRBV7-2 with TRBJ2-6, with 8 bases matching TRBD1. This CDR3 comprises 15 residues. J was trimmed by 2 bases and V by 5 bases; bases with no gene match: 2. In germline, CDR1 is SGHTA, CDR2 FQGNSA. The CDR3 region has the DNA TGTGCCAGCAGCCCCAGGGGGCCTGGGGCCAACGTCCTGACTTTC. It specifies CASSPRGPGANVLTF.

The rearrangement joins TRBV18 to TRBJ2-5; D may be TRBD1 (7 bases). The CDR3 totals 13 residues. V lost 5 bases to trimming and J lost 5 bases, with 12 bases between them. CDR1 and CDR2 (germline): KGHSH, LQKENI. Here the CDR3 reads CASSIPGGETQYF. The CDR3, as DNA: TGTGCCAGCTCAATTCCAGGGGGGGAGACCCAGTACTTC.

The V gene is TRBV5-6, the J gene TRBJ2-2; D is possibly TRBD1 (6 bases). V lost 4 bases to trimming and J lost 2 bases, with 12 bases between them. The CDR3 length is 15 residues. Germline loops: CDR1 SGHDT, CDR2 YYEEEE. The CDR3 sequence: CASSRDTRNTGELFF. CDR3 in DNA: TGTGCCAGCAGCCGGGACACGAGAAACACCGGGGAGCTGTTTTTT.